The 15 T cell receptor beta chains below come from one sample, sequenced in a study of neurological immune-mediated disorders. TCRdb recomputed calls from the 5' RACE reads with MiXCR, one row per CDR3 protein. Here the sample spans 74,000 or so distinct CDR3 sequences, roughly 9% being singletons. The sample comprised PBMCs. These receptor sequences come from a man over 45 in good health.

This clonotype was seen ten or more times. The V call is TRBV7-6, the J call TRBJ2-5; unclear D gene. CDR3 length equals 12 residues. With 1 base removed from V and 5 bases from J, the gap between germline ends came to 5 bases. Germline V gene sequence: CDR1 SGHVS, CDR2 FNYEAQ. CDR3 DNA: TGTGCCAGCAGCTTAGGAGTTGAGACCCAGTACTTC. Translation gives CASSLGVETQYF.

This clonotype was recorded many times. The CDR3 DNA reads as TGTGCCAGCAGCCAAGAGTTGGGTAGCGGGGGGGGAGAGACCCAGTACTTC. Its translation is CASSQELGSGGGETQYF. The gene calls are TRBV3-1 and TRBJ2-5, with TRBD2 matching over 11 bases. The CDR3 runs to 17 residues. Per germline, CDR1 LGHDT and CDR2 YNNKEL (reference sequence). V was clipped by 0 bases and J by 4 bases; unmatched bases: 7.

This clonotype was counted at least ten times. The chain has TRBV7-8 and TRBJ1-5, with a possible D match to TRBD1 (5 bases). Germline V gives CDR1 SGHVS, CDR2 FQNEAQ. V was clipped by 0 bases and J by 7 bases, with 13 bases between them. The CDR3 loop spans 15 amino acids. The DNA for the CDR3 is TGTGCCAGCAGCTTAGCAGCCTTCGGGGACCAGCCCCAGCATTTT. Its protein is CASSLAAFGDQPQHF. Full variable domain (missing parts from reference TRBV7-8 and TRBJ1-5): GAGVSQSPRYKVAKRGQDVALRCDPISGHVSLFWYQQALGQGPEFLTYFQNEAQLDKSGLPSDRFFAERPEGSVSTLKIQRTQQEDSAVYLCASSLAAFGDQPQHFGDGTRLSIL.

This clonotype was seen many times. The chain joins TRBV9 to TRBJ1-1; D is unclear. Germline CDR1 is SGDLS and CDR2 is YYNGEE. Deletions cut 0 bases from V and 2 bases from J, with 5 bases between. CDR3 length equals 13 residues. The CDR3 DNA follows: TGTGCCAGCAGCGTAGAATTAAACACTGAAGCTTTCTTT. It codes for CASSVELNTEAFF.

This clonotype appeared many times. The chain joins TRBV5-1 to TRBJ1-5; TRBD1 aligns across 9 bases. The germline V gene has CDR1 SGHRS and CDR2 YFSETQ. J lost 1 base, V lost 4 bases, and 3 bases had no gene match. CDR3 length equals 15 residues. The DNA for the CDR3 is TGCGCCAGCAGCCGGACAGGGGAGAGCAATCAGCCCCAGCATTTT. Translating gives CASSRTGESNQPQHF.

The chain has TRBV20-1 and TRBJ2-2; D assignment may be TRBD1 or TRBD2 (5 bases each). Trimming pared 0 bases from V and 11 bases from J, leaving 22 bases between. The CDR3 loop spans 16 amino acids. Germline-derived CDR1 and CDR2 are DFQATT and SNEGSKA (reference sequence). The CDR3 DNA sequence: TGCAGTGCTAGAGATCCCTCGGGGATCGCAAGGGGTGAGCTGTTTTTT. Protein sequence: CSARDPSGIARGELFF.

This clonotype showed up many times. The rearrangement joins TRBV19 to TRBJ2-1; D may be TRBD1 or TRBD2 (5 bases each). V lost 3 bases to trimming and J lost 9 bases, with 18 bases between them. Germline V gene lookup returns CDR1 LNHDA and CDR2 SQIVND (reference sequence). This CDR3 comprises 15 residues. CDR3 residues: CASSIGDRLSPEQFF. CDR3 nucleotide sequence: TGTGCCAGTAGTATCGGGGACCGCCTCTCCCCTGAGCAGTTCTTC. The variable domain in full, with the rest retrieved from reference TRBV19 and TRBJ2-1, is DGGITQSPKYLFRKEGQNVTLSCEQNLNHDAMYWYRQDPGQGLRLIYYSQIVNDFQKGDIAEGYSVSREKKESFPLTVTSAQKNPTAFYLCASSIGDRLSPEQFFGPGTRLTVL.

This clonotype has ten or more counts. In DNA form, the CDR3 reads TGTGCCAGCAGGGTCCGGGATAGGAATTCACCCCTCCACTTT. Translation: CASRVRDRNSPLHF. The chain uses TRBV7-3 and TRBJ1-6; D gene uncertain. V was clipped by 6 bases and J by 7 bases, with 13 bases between them. Per the germline V gene, CDR1 is SGHTA and CDR2 is FQGTGA. This CDR3 spans 14 amino acids.

This clonotype was seen at least ten times. V usage is TRBV13 and J usage is TRBJ2-5; 8 positions agree with TRBD1. The CDR3 runs 15 residues. Trimming at V came to 5 bases and at J to 5 bases, leaving 10 bases not matched to a gene. Per the germline V gene, CDR1 is PRHDT and CDR2 is FYEKMQ (reference sequence). CDR3 coding DNA: TGTGCCAGCAGCCTCAGGGGGCCGGGTGGGGAGACCCAGTACTTC. Protein sequence: CASSLRGPGGETQYF.

This clonotype was seen ten or more times. This chain joins TRBV20-1 and TRBJ2-1; 10 positions agree with TRBD1. The CDR3 sequence is 14 residues long. The ends lost 2 bases at V and 4 bases at J; junction bases unmatched: 2. Per germline, CDR1 DFQATT and CDR2 SNEGSKA (reference sequence). CDR3: CSARWTGGYNEQFF. The CDR3, as DNA: TGCAGTGCTAGATGGACAGGGGGTTACAATGAGCAGTTCTTC.

In this sample, this clonotype turned up a few times. The gene calls are TRBV29-1 and TRBJ2-1, with a weak D call TRBD1 (5 bases). The germline CDR1 and CDR2 sequences are SQVTM and ANQGSEA. V was cut by 6 bases and J by 0 bases, with 12 bases left in between. The CDR3 contains 14 residues. The CDR3 DNA follows: TGCAGCGTGGACAAAGGGTTCTCCTACAATGAGCAGTTCTTC. Amino acid sequence: CSVDKGFSYNEQFF.

This clonotype was observed at least ten times. The CDR3 here is CASSRAPKETQYF. DNA of the CDR3: TGTGCCAGCAGCAGGGCCCCAAAAGAGACCCAGTACTTC. The V call is TRBV12-3 or TRBV12-4, the J call TRBJ2-5; a possible D gene is TRBD1 (5 bases). V dropped 6 bases and J dropped 3 bases, with 11 bases sitting between them. The CDR3 spans 13 residues.

This clonotype occurred many times. This CDR3 reads CASSSPWRAYNEQFF. CDR3 coding DNA: TGTGCCAGCAGTTCCCCGTGGAGGGCGTATAATGAGCAGTTCTTC. The rearrangement links TRBV6-5 to TRBJ2-1, with a weak D call TRBD2 (6 bases). V dropped 4 bases and J dropped 7 bases, with 17 bases sitting between them. The CDR3 runs 15 residues. CDR1 MNHEY and CDR2 SVGAGI come from the germline V gene.

This clonotype was seen ten or more times. The V gene is TRBV5-1, the J gene TRBJ1-2, with a tentative D call TRBD1 (5 bases). CDR3 length equals 15 residues. CDR1 is SGHRS and CDR2 is YFSETQ in the germline V gene. V gave up 0 bases and J gave up 2 bases, with 11 bases separating them. The CDR3 DNA reads TGCGCCAGCAGCTTGGAGGGGCAGAGAAACTATGGCTACACCTTC. Amino acid sequence: CASSLEGQRNYGYTF.

This clonotype was seen many times. The genes are TRBV20-1 and TRBJ2-7, with 7 positions matching TRBD1. CDR3 size: 12 residues. With V trimmed by 4 bases and J by 3 bases, 3 bases remained unmatched. Germline V gene sequence: CDR1 DFQATT, CDR2 SNEGSKA (reference sequence). For the CDR3, the DNA is TGCAGTGCTAAGGGACAGTTCTACGAGCAGTACTTC. The encoded protein is CSAKGQFYEQYF.